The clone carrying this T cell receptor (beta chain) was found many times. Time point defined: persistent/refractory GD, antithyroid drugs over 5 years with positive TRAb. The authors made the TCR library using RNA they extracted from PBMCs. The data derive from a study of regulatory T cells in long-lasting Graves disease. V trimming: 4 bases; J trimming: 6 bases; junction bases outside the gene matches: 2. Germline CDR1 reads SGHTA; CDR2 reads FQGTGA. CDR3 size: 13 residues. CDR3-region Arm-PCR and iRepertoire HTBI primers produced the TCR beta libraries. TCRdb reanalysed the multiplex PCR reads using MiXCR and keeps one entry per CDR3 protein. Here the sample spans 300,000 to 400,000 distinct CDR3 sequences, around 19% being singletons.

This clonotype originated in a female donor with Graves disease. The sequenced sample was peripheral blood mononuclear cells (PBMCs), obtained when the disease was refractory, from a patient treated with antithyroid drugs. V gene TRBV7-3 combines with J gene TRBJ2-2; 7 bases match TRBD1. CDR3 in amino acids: CASSYRGSGELFF. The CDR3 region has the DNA TGTGCCAGCAGCTACAGGGGTTCCGGGGAGCTGTTTTTT.